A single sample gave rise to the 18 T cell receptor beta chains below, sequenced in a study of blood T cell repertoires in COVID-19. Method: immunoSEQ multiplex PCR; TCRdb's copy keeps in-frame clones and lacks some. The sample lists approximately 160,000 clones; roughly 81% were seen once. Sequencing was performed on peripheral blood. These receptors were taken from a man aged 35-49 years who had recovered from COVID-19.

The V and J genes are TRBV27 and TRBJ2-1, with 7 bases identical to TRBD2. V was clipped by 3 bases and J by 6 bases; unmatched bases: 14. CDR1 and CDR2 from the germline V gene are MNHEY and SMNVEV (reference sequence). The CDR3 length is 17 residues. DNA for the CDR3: TGTGCCAGCAGTTTTTCCGGACTAGTCGGTAGAGGCAATGAGCAGTTCTTC. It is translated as CASSFSGLVGRGNEQFF.

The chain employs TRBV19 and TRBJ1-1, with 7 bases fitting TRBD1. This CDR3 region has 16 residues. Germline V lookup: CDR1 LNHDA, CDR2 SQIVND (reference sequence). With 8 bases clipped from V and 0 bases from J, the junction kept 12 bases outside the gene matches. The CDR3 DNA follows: TGTGCCAGTCAAGCCCCAATGGGGACAGTGAACACTGAAGCTTTCTTT. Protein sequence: CASQAPMGTVNTEAFF.

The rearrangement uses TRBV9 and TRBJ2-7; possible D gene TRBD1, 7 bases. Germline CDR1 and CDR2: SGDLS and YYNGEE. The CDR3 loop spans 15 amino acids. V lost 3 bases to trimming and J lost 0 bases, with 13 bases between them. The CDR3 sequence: CASSARDSVSYEQYF. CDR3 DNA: TGTGCCAGCAGCGCGCGGGACAGCGTCTCCTACGAGCAGTACTTC.

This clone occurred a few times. Here the CDR3 DNA reads TGTGCCAGCAGTTTATGGGCAGGATTAGACTCACCCCTCCACTTT. It yields the protein CASSLWAGLDSPLHF. The chain combines TRBV27 with TRBJ1-6; D gene unclear. This CDR3 region has 15 residues. The V end was cut by 1 base, the J end by 10 bases, with 14 bases between. Germline values: CDR1 MNHEY, CDR2 SMNVEV (reference sequence).

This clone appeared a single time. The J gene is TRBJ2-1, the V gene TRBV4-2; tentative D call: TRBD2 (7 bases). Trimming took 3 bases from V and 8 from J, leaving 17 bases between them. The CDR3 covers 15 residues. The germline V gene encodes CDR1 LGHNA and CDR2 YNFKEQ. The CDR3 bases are TGTGCCAGCAGCCACGGGACAAGGGGGGGATATGAGCAGTTCTTC. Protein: CASSHGTRGGYEQFF.

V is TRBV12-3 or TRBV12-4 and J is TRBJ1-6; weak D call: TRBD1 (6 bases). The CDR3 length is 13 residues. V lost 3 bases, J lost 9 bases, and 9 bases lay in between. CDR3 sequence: CASSLGAGSPLHF. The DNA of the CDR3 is TGTGCCAGCAGTTTGGGGGCTGGTTCACCCCTCCACTTT.

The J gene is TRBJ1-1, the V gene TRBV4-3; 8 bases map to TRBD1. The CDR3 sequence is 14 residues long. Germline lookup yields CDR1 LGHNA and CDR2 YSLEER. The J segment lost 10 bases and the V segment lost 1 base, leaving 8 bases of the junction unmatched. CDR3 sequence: CASSQVEGRGLAFF. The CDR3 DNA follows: TGCGCCAGCAGCCAAGTCGAGGGCAGGGGGCTAGCTTTCTTT.

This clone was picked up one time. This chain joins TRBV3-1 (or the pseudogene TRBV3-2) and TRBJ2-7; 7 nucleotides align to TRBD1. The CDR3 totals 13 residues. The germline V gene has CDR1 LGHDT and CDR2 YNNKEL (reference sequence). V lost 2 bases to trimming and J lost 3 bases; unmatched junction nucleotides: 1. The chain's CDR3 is CASSQPGGYEQYF. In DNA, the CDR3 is TGTGCCAGCAGCCAACCAGGGGGCTACGAGCAGTACTTC.

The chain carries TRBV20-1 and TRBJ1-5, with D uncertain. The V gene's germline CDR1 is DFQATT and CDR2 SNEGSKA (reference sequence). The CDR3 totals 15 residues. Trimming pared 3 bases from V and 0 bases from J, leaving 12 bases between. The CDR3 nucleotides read TGCAGTGCTAGTGAGAGAGTATATAGCAATCAGCCCCAGCATTTT. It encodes CSASERVYSNQPQHF.

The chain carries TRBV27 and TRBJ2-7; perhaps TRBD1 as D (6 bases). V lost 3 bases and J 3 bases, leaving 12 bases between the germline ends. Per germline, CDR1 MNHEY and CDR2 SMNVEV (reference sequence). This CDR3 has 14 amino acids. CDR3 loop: CASSFSDRNYEQYF. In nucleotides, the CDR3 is TGTGCCAGCAGTTTTTCGGACAGAAACTACGAGCAGTACTTC.

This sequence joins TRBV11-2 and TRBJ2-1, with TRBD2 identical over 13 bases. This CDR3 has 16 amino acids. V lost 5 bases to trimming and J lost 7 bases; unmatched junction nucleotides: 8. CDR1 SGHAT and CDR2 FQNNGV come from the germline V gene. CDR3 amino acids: CASSPPGLAGPNEQFF. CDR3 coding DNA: TGTGCCAGCAGCCCACCGGGACTAGCGGGGCCAAATGAGCAGTTCTTC.

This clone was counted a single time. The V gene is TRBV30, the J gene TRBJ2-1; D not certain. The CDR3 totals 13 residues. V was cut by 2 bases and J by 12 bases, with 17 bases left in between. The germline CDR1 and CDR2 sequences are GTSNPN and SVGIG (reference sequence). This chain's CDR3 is CAWSRTPPVGQFF. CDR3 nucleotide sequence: TGTGCCTGGAGTCGAACCCCCCCCGTCGGGCAGTTCTTC.

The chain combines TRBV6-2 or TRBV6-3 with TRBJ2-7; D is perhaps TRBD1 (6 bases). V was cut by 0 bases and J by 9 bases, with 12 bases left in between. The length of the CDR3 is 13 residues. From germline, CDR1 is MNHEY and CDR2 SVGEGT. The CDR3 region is CASSYSQGWMQYF. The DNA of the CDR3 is TGTGCCAGCAGTTACTCGCAGGGGTGGATGCAGTACTTC.

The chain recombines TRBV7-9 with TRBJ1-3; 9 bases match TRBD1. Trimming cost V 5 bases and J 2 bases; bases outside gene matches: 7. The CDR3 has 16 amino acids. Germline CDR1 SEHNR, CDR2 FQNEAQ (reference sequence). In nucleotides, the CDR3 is TGTGCCAGCAGCGACCCGGACAGGGGCGCTGGAAACACCATATATTTT. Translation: CASSDPDRGAGNTIYF.

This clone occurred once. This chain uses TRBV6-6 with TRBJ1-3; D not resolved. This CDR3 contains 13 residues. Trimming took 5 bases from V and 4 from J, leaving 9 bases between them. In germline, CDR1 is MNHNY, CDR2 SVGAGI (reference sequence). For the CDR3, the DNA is TGTGCCAGCAGTGCCACAACCGGAAACACCATATATTTT. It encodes CASSATTGNTIYF.

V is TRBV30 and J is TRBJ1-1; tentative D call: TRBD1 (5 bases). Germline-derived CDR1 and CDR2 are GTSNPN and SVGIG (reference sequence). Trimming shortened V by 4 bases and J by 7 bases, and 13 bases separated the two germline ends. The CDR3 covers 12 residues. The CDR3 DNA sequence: TGTGCCTGGAACCAGCACAGGAATGAAGCTTTCTTT. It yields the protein CAWNQHRNEAFF.

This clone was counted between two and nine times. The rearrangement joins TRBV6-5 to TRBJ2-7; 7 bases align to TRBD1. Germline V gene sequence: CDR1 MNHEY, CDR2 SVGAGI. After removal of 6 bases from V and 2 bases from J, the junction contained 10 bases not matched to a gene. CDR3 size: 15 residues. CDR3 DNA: TGTGCCAGCAGACGGACAGGCCAAGGGACCTACGAGCAGTACTTC. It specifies CASRRTGQGTYEQYF.

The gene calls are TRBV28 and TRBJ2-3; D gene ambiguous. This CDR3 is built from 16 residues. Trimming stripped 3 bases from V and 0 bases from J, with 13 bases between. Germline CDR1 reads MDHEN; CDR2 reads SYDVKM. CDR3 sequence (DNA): TGTGCCAGCAGTTTGAGGAGCCGCCTCAGCACAGATACGCAGTATTTT. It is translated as CASSLRSRLSTDTQYF.